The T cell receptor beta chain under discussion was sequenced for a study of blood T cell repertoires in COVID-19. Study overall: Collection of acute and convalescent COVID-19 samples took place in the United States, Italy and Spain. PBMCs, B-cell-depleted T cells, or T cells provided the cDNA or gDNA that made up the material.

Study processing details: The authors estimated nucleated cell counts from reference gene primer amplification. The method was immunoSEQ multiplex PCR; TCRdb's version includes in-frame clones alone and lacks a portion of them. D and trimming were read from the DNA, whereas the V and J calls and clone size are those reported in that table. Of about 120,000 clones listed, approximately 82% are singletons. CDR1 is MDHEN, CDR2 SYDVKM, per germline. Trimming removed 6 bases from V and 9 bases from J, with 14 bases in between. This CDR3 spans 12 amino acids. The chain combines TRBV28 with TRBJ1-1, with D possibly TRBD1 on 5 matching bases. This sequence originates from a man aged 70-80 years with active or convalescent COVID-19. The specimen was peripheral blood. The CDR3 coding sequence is TGTGCCAGCAGGGTGGGCGGGGGACAAGCTTTCTTT. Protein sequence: CASRVGGGQAFF.